This paragraph reports one T cell receptor beta chain. What it binds is not known. These data are taken from a study of cytomegalovirus exposure and HLA in healthy donors. Use of 60 Vbeta and 13 Jbeta primers characterized the PCR. The table came from immunoSEQ multiplex PCR; TCRdb's copy has only in-frame clones and leaves some out. The sample shows about 200,000 clones, roughly 80% of them seen only once. The germline CDR1 and CDR2 sequences are SGHKS and YYEKEE (reference sequence). This CDR3 contains 14 residues. Trimming at V came to 4 bases and at J to 3 bases, leaving 7 bases not matched to a gene. Broader study findings: There were some public TCRs occurring in many donors, but most TCR sequences were rare.

Each donor was healthy, and each was a bone marrow donor. The receptor comes from a woman younger than 35 in good health and CMV-seronegative. V and J are TRBV5-5 and TRBJ2-7, with TRBD1 identical over 7 bases. Sequencing used PBMCs. The CDR3 region has the DNA TGTGCCAGCAGCCGTCTAGGGGACAGCTACGAGCAGTACGTC. Protein: CASSRLGDSYEQYV.